This is a list of T cell receptor beta chains from one sample in a study of shared clonotypes between healthy human individuals. Libraries were prepared by immunoSEQ multiplex PCR; TCRdb keeps only in-frame clonotypes and omits some of them. The sample holds roughly 2,500,000 clones; 80% to 95% are singletons and the top ten take about 0.38%. The material sequenced was naive CD4+ T cells from PBMCs. The receptors here all came from a man aged 18 to 29 in good health. Some clones in this sample may be carry-over from other donors' samples. The CDR3 runs from the conserved cysteine through the conserved F or W. Fields, in order: J gene, V gene, D gene, clone size, CDR3 protein, CDR3 DNA. The D gene is left open where the match is weak. Expanded clones get a size class; other rows say once, few or many, or leave the size out.

TRBJ2-7 TRBV6-6 . . CASSYSRDTYEQYF TGTGCCAGCAGTTACTCGAGGGATACCTACGAGCAGTACTTC
TRBJ1-4 TRBV15 . . CATSRVRAAAEKLFF TGTGCCACCAGCAGAGTCCGGGCAGCGGCTGAAAAACTGTTTTTT
TRBJ2-2 TRBV10-1 TRBD2 . CASSEFRLAELTNTGELFF TGCGCCAGCAGTGAGTTTCGACTAGCGGAGCTCACGAACACCGGGGAGCTGTTTTTT
TRBJ2-7 TRBV19 TRBD1 . CASSMARQGRGGYEQYF TGTGCCAGTAGTATGGCGAGACAGGGAAGAGGTGGTTACGAGCAGTACTTC
TRBJ2-7 TRBV6-6 . . CASSPQGYEQYF TGTGCCAGCAGCCCCCAGGGCTACGAGCAGTACTTC
TRBJ2-2 TRBV6-1 . . CAAMGDSLRTGELFF TGTGCCGCAATGGGAGACTCCCTTCGCACCGGGGAGCTGTTTTTT
TRBJ1-4 TRBV4-1 . once CASSQTGTPEKLFF TGCGCCAGCAGCCAGACAGGCACTCCTGAAAAACTGTTTTTT
TRBJ2-3 TRBV7-9 . . CASSPGQSTDTQYF TGTGCCAGCAGCCCCGGACAGAGCACAGATACGCAGTATTTT
TRBJ2-7 TRBV2 . . CASSPGQTYEQYF TGTGCCAGCAGTCCGGGACAAACCTACGAGCAGTACTTC
TRBJ2-1 TRBV2 TRBD1 . CASSAGTGGNEQFF TGTGCCAGCAGTGCCGGGACAGGGGGTAATGAGCAGTTCTTC
TRBJ2-2 TRBV9 . once CASSPVVLYTGELFF TGTGCCAGCAGCCCCGTTGTACTTTACACCGGGGAGCTGTTTTTT
TRBJ2-7 TRBV28 . . CASSLRTTESEQYF TGTGCCAGCAGTTTGAGGACGACAGAATCCGAGCAGTACTTC
TRBJ2-7 TRBV4-2 . once CASSAGGGGRGTYEQYF TGTGCCAGCAGCGCCGGGGGTGGAGGGAGAGGGACCTACGAGCAGTACTTC
TRBJ1-2 TRBV7-9 . once CASSLVWARAGGYTF TGTGCCAGCAGCTTAGTTTGGGCCAGGGCGGGCGGCTACACCTTC
TRBJ2-7 TRBV5-1 TRBD2 . CASSTTPSGTSYEQYF TGCGCCAGCAGTACCACGCCTAGCGGCACCTCCTACGAGCAGTACTTC
TRBJ2-1 TRBV7-2 . . CASSLNRHEQFF TGTGCCAGCAGCTTAAATAGGCATGAGCAGTTCTTC
TRBJ2-2 TRBV5-1 TRBD1 . CASSQGASNTGELFF TGCGCCAGCAGCCAGGGGGCGTCGAACACCGGGGAGCTGTTTTTT
TRBJ2-7 TRBV10-3 TRBD1 . CATARDRGDEQYF TGTGCCACAGCGAGGGACAGGGGAGACGAGCAGTACTTC
TRBJ1-1 TRBV4-1 . . CASSQLGGNTEAFF TGCGCCAGCAGCCAATTAGGAGGCAACACTGAAGCTTTCTTT
TRBJ2-1 TRBV11-2 TRBD2 . CASSSLSGRGPAEQFF TGTGCCAGCAGTTCACTTAGCGGGAGAGGCCCAGCTGAGCAGTTCTTC
TRBJ2-5 TRBV23-1 . . CASSQPGSGETQYF TGCGCCAGCAGTCAGCCCGGGAGCGGGGAGACCCAGTACTTC
TRBJ1-2 TRBV9 TRBD1 . CASSPGGQTYGYTF TGTGCCAGCAGCCCCGGGGGACAGACCTATGGCTACACCTTC
TRBJ1-1 TRBV5-1 . . CASSFGQGNTEAFF TGCGCCAGCAGCTTCGGGCAGGGGAACACTGAAGCTTTCTTT
TRBJ2-7 TRBV19 TRBD2 once CASKSEAGVGRYEQYF TGTGCCAGTAAGTCAGAAGCGGGAGTCGGGCGTTACGAGCAGTACTTC
TRBJ2-1 TRBV19 . . CASSIAGQFLNEQFF TGTGCCAGTAGTATCGCGGGACAGTTCCTCAATGAGCAGTTCTTC
TRBJ2-1 TRBV2 TRBD2 . CASKTTSGGHNEQFF TGTGCCAGCAAAACGACTAGCGGGGGCCACAATGAGCAGTTCTTC
TRBJ1-1 TRBV29-1 . . CSVPGGGDNEAFF TGCAGCGTCCCCGGGGGAGGGGACAATGAAGCTTTCTTT
TRBJ1-3 TRBV29-1 . . CSVVWPSRSGNTIYF TGCAGCGTTGTATGGCCCAGTCGCTCTGGAAACACCATATATTTT
TRBJ1-2 TRBV28 TRBD1 . CASKDGTGYYTF TGTGCCAGCAAAGACGGGACAGGCTACTACACCTTC
TRBJ2-5 TRBV7-3 . . CASSRSRQQETQYF TGTGCCAGCAGCAGATCCCGACAGCAAGAGACCCAGTACTTC
TRBJ2-2 TRBV7-9 TRBD2 . CASSRLGTSGTAGELFF TGTGCCAGCAGCCGACTAGGGACTAGCGGGACGGCCGGGGAGCTGTTTTTT
TRBJ2-3 TRBV9 . . CASSVQMGRSTDTQYF TGTGCCAGCAGCGTCCAAATGGGACGGAGCACAGATACGCAGTATTTT